Following are 23 T cell receptor beta chains from one sample sequenced in a study of shared clonotypes between healthy human individuals. Generated by immunoSEQ multiplex PCR, the TCRdb table keeps only in-frame clones and is missing some. Of around 2,000,000 clones listed, approximately 94% are singletons. Naive CD8 cells, CD45RO-negative and positively selected for CCR7, excluded terminally differentiated effector memory CD45RA+ cells. Sequencing input: naive CD8+ T cells from PBMCs. The source is a man between 18 and 29 years old in good health. Some clones in this sample may be carry-over from other donors' samples.

The chain links TRBV9 to TRBJ2-5; 11 bases are a match to TRBD2. Germline assignment: CDR1 SGDLS and CDR2 YYNGEE. The CDR3 length is 15 residues. With V trimmed by 4 bases and J by 4 bases, 6 bases remained unmatched. This CDR3 is CASSSSGRGPETQYF. CDR3 bases: TGTGCCAGCAGCAGTAGCGGGAGGGGGCCAGAGACCCAGTACTTC.

The rearrangement joins TRBV27 to TRBJ2-7, with 8 bases fitting TRBD2. The junction had 10 bases not matched to a gene; V was cut back by 6 bases and J by 6 bases. Germline CDR1 is MNHEY and CDR2 is SMNVEV (reference sequence). CDR3 length: 14 amino acids. The CDR3, as DNA: TGTGCCAGCAGCCCCCAGAGTAGCGGGGTCGAGCAGTACTTC. This encodes CASSPQSSGVEQYF.

The chain uses TRBV6-1 and TRBJ1-2; the D is unclear. Germline values: CDR1 MNHNS, CDR2 SASEGT. Trimming removed 3 bases from V and 0 bases from J, with 11 bases in between. CDR3 length: 15 amino acids. CDR3 nucleotide sequence: TGTGCCAGCAGTGATAGTGGGAGATCTAACTATGGCTACACCTTC. Its protein product is CASSDSGRSNYGYTF.

The genes are TRBV7-9 and TRBJ1-5; D unclear. The germline V gene encodes CDR1 SEHNR and CDR2 FQNEAQ (reference sequence). Trimming took off 1 base at V and 3 bases at J, with 16 bases between the two ends. CDR3 length equals 17 residues. Here the CDR3 reads CASSLEGWAGDNQPQHF. CDR3 sequence (DNA): TGTGCCAGCAGCTTAGAGGGTTGGGCAGGCGACAATCAGCCCCAGCATTTT.

The chain carries TRBV27 and TRBJ1-2, with 10 bases that match TRBD1. The germline gives CDR1 MNHEY, CDR2 SMNVEV (reference sequence). The CDR3 runs to 16 residues. Trimming removed 2 bases from V and 8 bases from J; junction bases left unmatched: 11. CDR3 in amino acids: CASSLTSSGTGDGYTF. The CDR3 coding sequence is TGTGCCAGCAGTTTAACATCCTCCGGGACAGGGGACGGCTACACCTTC.

The V call is TRBV13, the J call TRBJ2-5; D is possibly TRBD1 (5 bases). Germline CDR1 is PRHDT and CDR2 is FYEKMQ (reference sequence). Trimming took 5 bases from V and 5 from J, leaving 18 bases between them. The CDR3 has 15 amino acids. CDR3 bases: TGTGCCAGCAGCCGCCCTGGGGCCAGACGCGAGACCCAGTACTTC. It translates to CASSRPGARRETQYF. Full variable domain (rest looked up from reference TRBV13 and TRBJ2-5): AAGVIQSPRHLIKEKRETATLKCYPIPRHDTVYWYQQGPGQDPQFLISFYEKMQSDKGSIPDRFSAQQFSDYHSELNMSSLELGDSALYFCASSRPGARRETQYFGPGTRLLVL.

The chain carries TRBV27 and TRBJ2-7; 11 bases are shared with TRBD1. Germline V gives CDR1 MNHEY, CDR2 SMNVEV (reference sequence). Losses at the gene ends were 3 bases for V and 0 bases for J; bases not matched to a gene: 7. CDR3 size: 17 residues. The CDR3 loop reads CASSFLGTGGLSYEQYF. The CDR3 DNA reads as TGTGCCAGCAGTTTCCTCGGGACAGGGGGACTCTCCTACGAGCAGTACTTC.

This chain uses TRBV6-1 with TRBJ2-7; TRBD1 agrees at 7 bases. The CDR3 sequence is 14 residues long. The germline V gene encodes CDR1 MNHNS and CDR2 SASEGT. The junction had 6 bases not matched to a gene; V was cut back by 6 bases and J by 1 base. The CDR3 DNA follows: TGTGCCAGCAGCTCAGGGGGAGAGTCCTACGAGCAGTACTTC. As protein: CASSSGGESYEQYF.

This clone occurred once. The genes are TRBV6-1 and TRBJ2-7; D could derive from TRBD1 or TRBD2 (5 bases each). CDR1 is MNHNS, CDR2 SASEGT, per germline. With 6 bases removed from V and 1 base from J, the gap between germline ends came to 13 bases. There are 14 residues in the CDR3. The CDR3 coding sequence is TGTGCCAGCAGCCAACTCGGGGCGTCCTACGAGCAGTACTTC. Its translation: CASSQLGASYEQYF.

This clone was detected a few times. V is TRBV6-1 and J is TRBJ1-2, with a possible D match to TRBD1 (5 bases). The CDR3 sequence is 12 residues long. From germline, CDR1 is MNHNS and CDR2 SASEGT. The V and J ends lost 10 bases and 10 bases respectively, with 19 bases between them. CDR3 in DNA: TGTGCCACCTTTGGGACGCGGATTGACTACACCTTC. Translating it yields CATFGTRIDYTF.

The V gene is TRBV28, the J gene TRBJ1-2, with unresolved D. Germline V CDR1 and CDR2: MDHEN, SYDVKM. The CDR3 runs 16 residues. V dropped 4 bases and J dropped 3 bases, with 18 bases sitting between them. Here the CDR3 DNA reads TGTGCCAGCAGTTCCCCGAGGCAGATGAATGACTATGGCTACACCTTC. Translation: CASSSPRQMNDYGYTF.

The chain is built from TRBV27 and TRBJ1-2; a weak D match, TRBD1 (6 bases). Looked up from germline, CDR1 is MNHEY and CDR2 is SMNVEV (reference sequence). This CDR3 has 14 residues. Deletions cut 6 bases from V and 2 bases from J, with 13 bases between. The CDR3 bases are TGTGCCAGCAGAATTGGGGGCCCGAACTATGGCTACACCTTC. It is translated as CASRIGGPNYGYTF.

This clone appeared a few times. This chain joins TRBV29-1 and TRBJ1-1, with a weak D call TRBD1 (6 bases). Trimming pared 4 bases from V and 4 bases from J, leaving 10 bases between. Germline CDR1 reads SQVTM; CDR2 reads ANQGSEA. The CDR3 has 12 amino acids. This CDR3 is CSVAGATTEAFF. The DNA for the CDR3 is TGCAGCGTTGCAGGGGCTACCACTGAAGCTTTCTTT.

The J gene is TRBJ2-3, the V gene TRBV7-9; TRBD1 aligns across 8 bases. V was clipped by 4 bases and J by 4 bases; unmatched bases: 13. The CDR3 is 17 residues long. Germline-derived CDR1 and CDR2 are SEHNR and FQNEAQ (reference sequence). In nucleotides, the CDR3 is TGTGCCAGCAGCTCCGGACCGGGACAGGATGGATCAGATACGCAGTATTTT. Its protein is CASSSGPGQDGSDTQYF.

This sequence joins TRBV19 and TRBJ1-1; D is possibly TRBD1 (5 bases). The CDR3 runs 13 residues. Germline lookup yields CDR1 LNHDA and CDR2 SQIVND (reference sequence). V was pared by 10 bases and J by 5 bases, with 17 bases between. CDR3 sequence: CATRLGGLTEAFF. DNA of the CDR3: TGTGCCACCCGGCTCGGGGGTCTAACTGAAGCTTTCTTT. Looking up the rest from reference TRBV19 and TRBJ1-1 gives the full variable domain: DGGITQSPKYLFRKEGQNVTLSCEQNLNHDAMYWYRQDPGQGLRLIYYSQIVNDFQKGDIAEGYSVSREKKESFPLTVTSAQKNPTAFYLCATRLGGLTEAFFGQGTRLTVV.

The rearrangement joins TRBV7-8 to TRBJ1-2, with D possibly being TRBD1 (5 bases). The CDR3 consists of 15 residues. V dropped 4 bases and J dropped 6 bases, with 18 bases sitting between them. Looked up from germline, CDR1 is SGHVS and CDR2 is FQNEAQ. CDR3 in DNA: TGTGCCAGCAGCTCACGTTCCCGGGACTCACATGGCTACACCTTC. Protein sequence: CASSSRSRDSHGYTF.

This clone was counted only a few times. This chain links TRBV4-2 with TRBJ1-1; D unclear. The V gene's germline CDR1 is LGHNA and CDR2 YNFKEQ. V was clipped by 4 bases and J by 6 bases, with 12 bases between them. The CDR3 totals 13 residues. The CDR3 coding sequence is TGTGCCAGCAGCCCCTGGGCAGAGCCTGAAGCTTTCTTT. As protein: CASSPWAEPEAFF.

V gene TRBV28 combines with J gene TRBJ2-7; TRBD2 is a possible D gene (5 bases). Trimming shortened V by 6 bases and J by 4 bases, and 10 bases separated the two germline ends. CDR3 size: 12 residues. Germline V gene lookup returns CDR1 MDHEN and CDR2 SYDVKM. For the CDR3, the DNA is TGTGCCAGCAGCCGCGGGTATTACGAGCAGTACTTC. Translating it yields CASSRGYYEQYF.

The V and J genes are TRBV11-3 and TRBJ2-5; no definite D call. CDR1 and CDR2 (germline): SGHNT, YENEEA. The ends were cut back, 2 bases at V and 5 bases at J, with 15 bases in the middle. This CDR3 region has 15 residues. The CDR3, as DNA: TGTGCCAGCAGCTTAAGAGTGGGCCCCGGGGAGACCCAGTACTTC. Translating it yields CASSLRVGPGETQYF. Full variable domain (missing parts from reference TRBV11-3 and TRBJ2-5): EAGVVQSPRYKIIEKKQPVAFWCNPISGHNTLYWYLQNLGQGPELLIRYENEEAVDDSQLPKDRFSAERLKGVDSTLKIQPAELGDSAVYLCASSLRVGPGETQYFGPGTRLLVL.

This rearrangement joins TRBV7-8 to TRBJ1-1; D not resolved. The germline gives CDR1 SGHVS, CDR2 FQNEAQ. V lost 5 bases and J 0 bases, leaving 19 bases between the germline ends. This CDR3 is built from 17 residues. CDR3 amino acids: CASSLVWGRELNTEAFF. The CDR3 nucleotides read TGTGCCAGCAGCCTCGTATGGGGTCGCGAGCTGAACACTGAAGCTTTCTTT.

This clone was recorded only once. V usage is TRBV27 and J usage is TRBJ2-3, with 11 bases aligning to TRBD2. The CDR3 is 16 residues long. The germline CDR1 and CDR2 sequences are MNHEY and SMNVEV (reference sequence). The V gene end was trimmed by 4 bases and the J gene end by 2 bases; junction bases not matched to a gene: 5. The CDR3: CASSWGTSGLTDTQYF. The CDR3 nucleotides read TGTGCCAGCAGTTGGGGGACTAGCGGACTCACAGATACGCAGTATTTT.

This chain links TRBV6-5 with TRBJ1-5; the D is unclear. The germline V and J ends were trimmed by 5 bases and 0 bases, with 11 bases remaining between them. CDR1 and CDR2 (germline): MNHEY, SVGAGI. The CDR3 is made up of 15 amino acids. The CDR3 is CASSAGPVSNQPQHF. CDR3 nucleotide sequence: TGTGCCAGCAGTGCCGGGCCTGTTAGCAATCAGCCCCAGCATTTT.

V is TRBV4-1 and J is TRBJ2-1, with 10 bases identical to TRBD2. The CDR3 spans 16 residues. Germline CDR1 reads MGHRA; CDR2 reads YSYEKL. Trimming at V came to 4 bases and at J to 7 bases, leaving 10 bases not matched to a gene. This chain's CDR3 is CASSPGSGRAENEQFF. Here the CDR3 DNA reads TGCGCCAGCAGCCCTGGAAGCGGGAGGGCCGAAAATGAGCAGTTCTTC.